This TCR beta chain was captured by sequencing in a study of chemoradiotherapy in HPV16-positive cancers. Overall study context: Candidate HPV-specific T-cell clones and common TCR motifs came from functional assays in a couple of HPV16-positive patients.

Remarks on this clone: The antigen remains undetermined.

The ends were cut back, 5 bases at V and 6 bases at J, with 13 bases in the middle. This CDR3 comprises 13 residues. Germline loops: CDR1 MNHNY, CDR2 SVGAGI (reference sequence). Clones were sequenced by immunoSEQ multiplex PCR, and TCRdb holds only the in-frame ones, with some missing. This sample has tens of thousands of clones, with roughly 90% found just once. Whole-study findings and limits: For HPV16-positive patients, expanding HPV-responsive T cells associated with longer recurrence-free survival. Only a couple of HPV16-positive patients supplied the functional HPV-specificity definition. Candidate HPV-specific clones and E7-related TCR motifs grew in tumor during treatment.

The sample in question was blood, obtained from a patient who underwent chemoradiotherapy. The chain employs TRBV6-6 and TRBJ1-2, with D uncertain. The receptor was isolated from a human donor with HPV-associated anogenital cancer. CDR3 amino acids: CASSDEGGHGYTF. The CDR3 DNA reads TGTGCCAGCAGTGATGAAGGCGGCCATGGCTACACCTTC.